This TCR beta chain was captured in a study of a mutant IDH1 vaccine in newly diagnosed glioma. General study results and limits: Most patients, 85% to 95%, showed vaccine-induced immune responses.

Germline CDR1 SEHNR, CDR2 FQNEAQ (reference sequence). This CDR3 has 15 amino acids. Trimming removed 1 base from V and 1 base from J, with 10 bases in between. The protocol was immunoSEQ multiplex PCR, while the TCRdb copy is restricted to in-frame clones and leaves out a portion. The repertoire holds 120,000 or so clones, with around three quarters as singletons. Time point indicated: week 11, during vaccination. Doses consisted of 300 ug of mutant IDH1 20-mer peptide each, paired with topical imiquimod. In regard to this clone: The antigen is not known.

This chain connects TRBV7-9 to TRBJ1-1; D unresolved. The TCR sequence derives from a man in his forties with glioma. Specimen: PBMCs, collected from a glioma patient whose treatment included an IDH1 peptide vaccine. The DNA of the CDR3 is TGTGCCAGCAGCTTAGGTGGTGGCAAGAACACTGAAGCTTTCTTT. It specifies CASSLGGGKNTEAFF.